The rows below give T cell receptor beta chains drawn from one sample of a study of T-cell reconstitution after alpha-beta-depleted transplantation in children. TCRdb re-derived calls from the PCR reads in MiXCR, one entry per CDR3 protein. The repertoire has over 90,000 distinct CDR3 sequences, 6% of them found once; the top ten carry 6.1%. The sample in question was PBMCs, mostly from graft donor cells, obtained 60 days after TCRalphabeta/CD19-depleted stem cell transplant. The receptors stem from a female patient aged 2 to 10 who had a stem cell transplant for Fanconi anemia, so the T cells may come from the graft donor. Each CDR3 is given with its conserved first and last residue. Fields, in order: clone size, J gene, V gene, D gene, CDR3 DNA, CDR3 protein. D genes are given only for firm matches. The size of a clone is reported for some rows only, either as once, few or many, or as a class for expanded clones.

abundance: many; j_gene: TRBJ2-3; v_gene: TRBV28; d_gene: NA; CDR3nt: TGTGCCAGCAGTTGGATGGACGGGGCTAGCACAGATACGCAGTATTTT; CDR3aa: CASSWMDGASTDTQYF
abundance: NA; j_gene: TRBJ2-1; v_gene: TRBV6-5; d_gene: TRBD2; CDR3nt: TGTGCCAGCAGTTCTAGCGGGAGCCACAATGAGCAGTTCTTC; CDR3aa: CASSSSGSHNEQFF
abundance: few; j_gene: TRBJ2-5; v_gene: TRBV5-1; d_gene: NA; CDR3nt: TGCGCCAGCAGCTTGGATGTGTCAGGGCGGGAGACCCAGTACTTC; CDR3aa: CASSLDVSGRETQYF
abundance: many; j_gene: TRBJ2-7; v_gene: TRBV28; d_gene: TRBD2; CDR3nt: TGTGCCAGCAGTTTGACTAGCGGGAGGCCAATATTCTACGAGCAGTACTTC; CDR3aa: CASSLTSGRPIFYEQYF
abundance: many; j_gene: TRBJ2-2; v_gene: TRBV5-1; d_gene: TRBD2; CDR3nt: TGCGCCAGCAGCCCAATCCAGGCGGGGGTCCGTCGGACCGGGGAGCTGTTTTTT; CDR3aa: CASSPIQAGVRRTGELFF
abundance: few; j_gene: TRBJ2-7; v_gene: TRBV7-9; d_gene: TRBD2; CDR3nt: TGTGCCAGCAGCACCCGGACTAGCGACAACTACGAGCAGTACTTC; CDR3aa: CASSTRTSDNYEQYF
abundance: many; j_gene: TRBJ2-1; v_gene: TRBV24-1; d_gene: TRBD1; CDR3nt: TGTGCCACCAGAGGACAGGGGGGGGACAATGAGCAGTTCTTC; CDR3aa: CATRGQGGDNEQFF
abundance: many; j_gene: TRBJ2-2; v_gene: TRBV12-3/TRBV12-4; d_gene: TRBD1; CDR3nt: TGTGCCAGCAGTTCCGGGACAGGGTGGACCGGGGAGCTGTTTTTT; CDR3aa: CASSSGTGWTGELFF
abundance: many; j_gene: TRBJ2-5; v_gene: TRBV28; d_gene: NA; CDR3nt: TGTGCCAGCAGGACGCAGGGGCCCGGAGAGACCCAGTACTTC; CDR3aa: CASRTQGPGETQYF
abundance: few; j_gene: TRBJ2-3; v_gene: TRBV7-3; d_gene: NA; CDR3nt: TGTGCCAGCAGCTTAATGGGGGCAGATACGCAGTATTTT; CDR3aa: CASSLMGADTQYF
abundance: few; j_gene: TRBJ2-5; v_gene: TRBV7-9; d_gene: NA; CDR3nt: TGTGCCAGCGCTAGCTTGGAGACCCAGTACTTC; CDR3aa: CASASLETQYF
abundance: many; j_gene: TRBJ2-1; v_gene: TRBV15; d_gene: TRBD1; CDR3nt: TGTGCCGTTATGACAGGGGGGTCCTACAATGAGCAGTTCTTC; CDR3aa: CAVMTGGSYNEQFF
abundance: many; j_gene: TRBJ2-2; v_gene: TRBV20-1; d_gene: NA; CDR3nt: TGCAGTGCTAGAGACTTCATTTCCGACGAAGGCGGGGAGCTGTTTTTT; CDR3aa: CSARDFISDEGGELFF
abundance: many; j_gene: TRBJ2-5; v_gene: TRBV12-3/TRBV12-4; d_gene: NA; CDR3nt: TGTGCCAGCAGTTTACGCAGGGGTCAGACCCAGTACTTC; CDR3aa: CASSLRRGQTQYF
abundance: many; j_gene: TRBJ2-7; v_gene: TRBV4-2; d_gene: NA; CDR3nt: TGTGCCAGCAGCCAAGAATTGAGGGCCTACTACGAGCAGTACTTC; CDR3aa: CASSQELRAYYEQYF
abundance: NA; j_gene: TRBJ1-1; v_gene: TRBV29-1; d_gene: TRBD1; CDR3nt: TGCAGCGTTCGACAGGGCGGGGACACTGAAGCTTTCTTT; CDR3aa: CSVRQGGDTEAFF
abundance: many; j_gene: TRBJ1-5; v_gene: TRBV28; d_gene: TRBD1; CDR3nt: TGTGCCGGGTCGACAGGGGACCCTGATCAGCCCCAGCATTTT; CDR3aa: CAGSTGDPDQPQHF
abundance: many; j_gene: TRBJ1-2; v_gene: TRBV12-3/TRBV12-4; d_gene: NA; CDR3nt: TGTGCCAGCAGTTTAGCAGGGACCCTGTATGGCTACACCTTC; CDR3aa: CASSLAGTLYGYTF
abundance: many; j_gene: TRBJ2-1; v_gene: TRBV7-2; d_gene: NA; CDR3nt: TGTGCCAGCAGCTTAATGGGCCTCTACAATGAGCAGTTCTTC; CDR3aa: CASSLMGLYNEQFF
abundance: NA; j_gene: TRBJ1-5; v_gene: TRBV25-1; d_gene: NA; CDR3nt: TGTGCCAGCAGGGTCAAAACTGCAGTTATTTATAGCAATCAGCCCCAGCATTTT; CDR3aa: CASRVKTAVIYSNQPQHF
abundance: many; j_gene: TRBJ2-7; v_gene: TRBV20-1; d_gene: TRBD2; CDR3nt: TGCAGTGCTCCTATCATGACTAGCGGGAGATACGAGCAGTACTTC; CDR3aa: CSAPIMTSGRYEQYF
abundance: NA; j_gene: TRBJ1-6; v_gene: TRBV13; d_gene: NA; CDR3nt: TGTGCCAGCACCGCACTACAGGGCCATAATTCACCCCTCCACTTT; CDR3aa: CASTALQGHNSPLHF
abundance: many; j_gene: TRBJ2-1; v_gene: TRBV20-1; d_gene: NA; CDR3nt: TGCAGTGCTAGCGCCTCGGGGTACAATGAGCAGTTCTTC; CDR3aa: CSASASGYNEQFF
abundance: many; j_gene: TRBJ2-7; v_gene: TRBV27; d_gene: NA; CDR3nt: TGTGCCAGCAGGGCACCGGGCCCCCAATCCTACGAGCAGTACTTC; CDR3aa: CASRAPGPQSYEQYF
abundance: NA; j_gene: TRBJ2-7; v_gene: TRBV7-2; d_gene: NA; CDR3nt: TGTGCCAGCAGCCCCAACGACTACGAGCAGTACTTC; CDR3aa: CASSPNDYEQYF
abundance: NA; j_gene: TRBJ2-1; v_gene: TRBV6-5; d_gene: NA; CDR3nt: TGTGCCAGCAGTTACAGGTGGCGGACAGTGGGACATGAGCAGTTCTTC; CDR3aa: CASSYRWRTVGHEQFF
abundance: NA; j_gene: TRBJ1-1; v_gene: TRBV4-2; d_gene: NA; CDR3nt: TGTGCCAGCAGCCAAGATCGGGGGTCGAACACTGAAGCTTTCTTT; CDR3aa: CASSQDRGSNTEAFF
abundance: many; j_gene: TRBJ1-5; v_gene: TRBV5-6; d_gene: NA; CDR3nt: TGTGCCAGCAGCCTCCAGGGGTATCAGCCCCAGCATTTT; CDR3aa: CASSLQGYQPQHF
abundance: NA; j_gene: TRBJ2-7; v_gene: TRBV12-3/TRBV12-4; d_gene: TRBD2; CDR3nt: TGTGCCAGCAGTCTCCTTTTAGGTAGCGGGGGGCTCAGGACCTACGAGCAGTACTTC; CDR3aa: CASSLLLGSGGLRTYEQYF
abundance: NA; j_gene: TRBJ2-7; v_gene: TRBV11-2; d_gene: NA; CDR3nt: TGTGCCAGCAGCTTAGGACTACAGTACGAGCAGTACTTC; CDR3aa: CASSLGLQYEQYF
abundance: many; j_gene: TRBJ2-7; v_gene: TRBV6-2/TRBV6-3; d_gene: TRBD1; CDR3nt: TGTGCCAGCAGTTACTCGACCGGGACAGGGTCGAACGAGCAGTACTTC; CDR3aa: CASSYSTGTGSNEQYF
abundance: many; j_gene: TRBJ1-4; v_gene: TRBV9; d_gene: NA; CDR3nt: TGTGCCAGCAGCGTACACCCTACAGATAATGAAAAACTGTTTTTT; CDR3aa: CASSVHPTDNEKLFF
abundance: many; j_gene: TRBJ2-1; v_gene: TRBV27; d_gene: NA; CDR3nt: TGTGCCAGCAGTTTTGTGAGGTGGAGCTCCTACAATGAGCAGTTCTTC; CDR3aa: CASSFVRWSSYNEQFF
abundance: many; j_gene: TRBJ2-2; v_gene: TRBV4-2; d_gene: TRBD2; CDR3nt: TGTGCCAGCAGCCAAGGTTCAGCGGGGGGGATCACCGGGGAGCTGTTTTTT; CDR3aa: CASSQGSAGGITGELFF
abundance: many; j_gene: TRBJ2-1; v_gene: TRBV5-1; d_gene: TRBD2; CDR3nt: TGCGCCAGCAGTAGCGGGTCCTACAATGAGCAGTTCTTC; CDR3aa: CASSSGSYNEQFF
abundance: many; j_gene: TRBJ2-7; v_gene: TRBV5-1; d_gene: NA; CDR3nt: TGCGCCAGCAGCTTGTACGGGGCGATCTACGAGCAGTACTTC; CDR3aa: CASSLYGAIYEQYF
abundance: NA; j_gene: TRBJ1-2; v_gene: TRBV7-9; d_gene: NA; CDR3nt: TGTGCCAGCAGCTTAGCGATCTCAGGGGCCTATGGCTACACCTTC; CDR3aa: CASSLAISGAYGYTF
abundance: many; j_gene: TRBJ2-1; v_gene: TRBV7-6; d_gene: NA; CDR3nt: TGTGCCAGCAGCTTAGCGGGAAGCCAACTAAGGGGGAATGAGCAGTTCTTC; CDR3aa: CASSLAGSQLRGNEQFF
abundance: NA; j_gene: TRBJ2-1; v_gene: TRBV4-2; d_gene: TRBD2; CDR3nt: TGTGCCAGCAGCCACATACAGCCGGGACTAGCATTTGATGAGCAGTTCTTC; CDR3aa: CASSHIQPGLAFDEQFF
abundance: NA; j_gene: TRBJ2-3; v_gene: TRBV3-1; d_gene: NA; CDR3nt: TGTGCCAGCAGCCAAGAATTGACAGATACGCAGTATTTT; CDR3aa: CASSQELTDTQYF
abundance: many; j_gene: TRBJ2-5; v_gene: TRBV24-1; d_gene: TRBD1; CDR3nt: TGTGCCACCAGTGATACGACAGGGCCGGAGACCCAGTACTTC; CDR3aa: CATSDTTGPETQYF
abundance: NA; j_gene: TRBJ2-1; v_gene: TRBV5-6; d_gene: NA; CDR3nt: TGTGCCAGCAGACCAGGGGGGACGGGTTACAATGAGCAGTTCTTC; CDR3aa: CASRPGGTGYNEQFF
abundance: many; j_gene: TRBJ2-7; v_gene: TRBV28; d_gene: NA; CDR3nt: TGTGCCAGCAGTCTTAGCTCCTACGAGCAGTACTTC; CDR3aa: CASSLSSYEQYF
abundance: NA; j_gene: TRBJ2-7; v_gene: TRBV11-2; d_gene: TRBD2; CDR3nt: TGTGCCAGCAGCTGGGCGGGGGGTACCTACGAGCAGTACTTC; CDR3aa: CASSWAGGTYEQYF
abundance: many; j_gene: TRBJ2-1; v_gene: TRBV19; d_gene: NA; CDR3nt: TGTGCCAGTAGTACCTCTACAGGGCCCAATGAGCAGTTCTTC; CDR3aa: CASSTSTGPNEQFF
abundance: many; j_gene: TRBJ2-5; v_gene: TRBV7-9; d_gene: NA; CDR3nt: TGTGCCAGCAGCCGGGCGGCGCAAGAGGTGGAGACCCAGTACTTC; CDR3aa: CASSRAAQEVETQYF
abundance: many; j_gene: TRBJ2-1; v_gene: TRBV12-3/TRBV12-4; d_gene: TRBD2; CDR3nt: TGTGCCAGCAGTTTAAGCGCTAGCGGGGGGGCGCCCTACAATGAGCAGTTCTTC; CDR3aa: CASSLSASGGAPYNEQFF
abundance: many; j_gene: TRBJ2-7; v_gene: TRBV18; d_gene: TRBD2; CDR3nt: TGTGCCAGCTTACTAGCGGGAGACTCCTACGAGCAGTACTTC; CDR3aa: CASLLAGDSYEQYF
abundance: many; j_gene: TRBJ2-1; v_gene: TRBV24-1; d_gene: TRBD2; CDR3nt: TGTGCCACCACAGACAGCGGGGGGACAAATGAGCAGTTCTTC; CDR3aa: CATTDSGGTNEQFF
abundance: many; j_gene: TRBJ2-3; v_gene: TRBV20-1; d_gene: NA; CDR3nt: TGCAGTGCTAGAGATTTCATCTGGCAGGGGGGCAGCACAGATACGCAGTATTTT; CDR3aa: CSARDFIWQGGSTDTQYF
abundance: NA; j_gene: TRBJ1-5; v_gene: TRBV19; d_gene: NA; CDR3nt: TGTGCCAGTAGACCCTTCCGGAGGTCCAATCAGCCCCAGCATTTT; CDR3aa: CASRPFRRSNQPQHF
abundance: many; j_gene: TRBJ1-1; v_gene: TRBV29-1; d_gene: NA; CDR3nt: TGCAGCGTTGTGGGGGGGATGAACACTGAAGCTTTCTTT; CDR3aa: CSVVGGMNTEAFF
abundance: NA; j_gene: TRBJ1-6; v_gene: TRBV29-1; d_gene: NA; CDR3nt: TGCAGCCTACCTTCAACCAAGGCGGGGGTCTATAATTCACCCCTCCACTTT; CDR3aa: CSLPSTKAGVYNSPLHF
abundance: many; j_gene: TRBJ1-2; v_gene: TRBV29-1; d_gene: NA; CDR3nt: TGCAGCGTTCGAAGTGGACCTCCGGGGAGCTACACCTTC; CDR3aa: CSVRSGPPGSYTF
abundance: many; j_gene: TRBJ1-1; v_gene: TRBV29-1; d_gene: NA; CDR3nt: TGCAGCGCAGCAAACACTGAAGCTTTCTTT; CDR3aa: CSAANTEAFF
abundance: many; j_gene: TRBJ2-5; v_gene: TRBV27; d_gene: NA; CDR3nt: TGTGCCAGCAGTTTATTTAGGGGTGGAGAGACCCAGTACTTC; CDR3aa: CASSLFRGGETQYF
abundance: few; j_gene: TRBJ2-7; v_gene: TRBV4-2; d_gene: TRBD2; CDR3nt: TGTGCCAGCAGCCAAGATTTGAGCGGGAGATCGTACGAGCAGTACTTC; CDR3aa: CASSQDLSGRSYEQYF